A single T cell receptor beta chain is shown here with its context. Its specificity is not known. Germline CDR1 reads MNHNY; CDR2 reads SVGAGI (reference sequence). The V end was cut by 2 bases, the J end by 0 bases, with 7 bases between. The CDR3 has 14 amino acids. Sequenced by immunoSEQ multiplex PCR; TCRdb stores in-frame clones only, minus some. The sample has 41,000 or so clones, approximately 91% seen once. This sample was included in a study of T cells in localized non-small cell lung cancer. Regarding the study as a whole: Higher blood T cell density went with longer overall survival. Median detection of top 100 tumor clones in adjacent lung was around 60 clones. One tumor region alone was sequenced, and heterogeneity therefore remains possible. Uninvolved nearby lung showed the greatest T cell clonality, exceeding that found in tumor.

V gene TRBV6-6 combines with J gene TRBJ2-5; a possible D gene is TRBD1 (5 bases). The starting material was peripheral blood, obtained before any cancer treatment. The clonotype originates from a female donor over 55 with stage I squamous cell lung carcinoma. The CDR3 is CASSYDRHQETQYF. CDR3 sequence (DNA): TGTGCCAGCAGTTACGACAGACACCAAGAGACCCAGTACTTC.